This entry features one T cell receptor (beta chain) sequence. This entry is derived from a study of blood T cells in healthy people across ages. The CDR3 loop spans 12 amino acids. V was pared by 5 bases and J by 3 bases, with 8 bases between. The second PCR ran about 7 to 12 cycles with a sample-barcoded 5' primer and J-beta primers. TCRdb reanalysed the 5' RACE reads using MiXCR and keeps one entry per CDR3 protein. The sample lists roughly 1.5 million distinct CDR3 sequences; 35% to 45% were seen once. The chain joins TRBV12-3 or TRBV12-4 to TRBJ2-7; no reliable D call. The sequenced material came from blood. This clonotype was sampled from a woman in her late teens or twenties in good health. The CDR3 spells CASSPANYEQYF. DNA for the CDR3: TGTGCCAGCAGTCCAGCGAACTACGAGCAGTACTTC.